Presented here are 18 T cell receptor beta chains from one specimen sequenced in a study of CD8+ T cells in alopecia areata (dated by TCRdb to the late 2010s). Library generation was performed with the immunoSEQ multiplex PCR assay. To provide template for TCR sequencing, every sample had RNA extracted and reverse transcribed into cDNA. TCRdb took over this immuneACCESS table, retaining in-frame rearrangements with V and J assigned. Such tables are incomplete; in checked studies, under half of the missing clones stem from an unresolved V gene, and the remainder is unexplained. The sample table holds some 110,000 clones, of which 35% to 40% were seen once. Clones ranked in the top ten supply approximately 2.8% of the sample. The sample consisted of CD4+ T cells sorted from blood. The receptor source for this set is a human donor with alopecia areata.

J is TRBJ2-2 and V is TRBV5-1; 8 nucleotides align to TRBD1. Germline V gives CDR1 SGHRS, CDR2 YFSETQ. J was trimmed by 4 bases and V by 2 bases; bases with no gene match: 7. This CDR3 is built from 16 residues. CDR3 in DNA: TGCGCCAGCAGCTTCCAGGGGGCGACTACCACCGGGGAGCTGTTTTTT. Protein product: CASSFQGATTTGELFF. The full variable domain, completed using reference TRBV5-1 and TRBJ2-2, is KAGVTQTPRYLIKTRGQQVTLSCSPISGHRSVSWYQQTPGQGLQFLFEYFSETQRNKGNFPGRFSGRQFSNSRSEMNVSTLELGDSALYLCASSFQGATTTGELFFGEGSRLTVL.

This chain joins TRBV30 and TRBJ2-7; 9 bases line up with TRBD1. V was pared by 3 bases and J by 6 bases, with 9 bases of the junction left unmatched. The CDR3 is 14 amino acids. Germline V gene lookup returns CDR1 GTSNPN and CDR2 SVGIG (reference sequence). The CDR3 sequence: CAWRTQGARGEQYF. CDR3 nucleotide sequence: TGTGCCTGGAGGACACAGGGGGCGCGGGGCGAGCAGTACTTC.

This clone came up a few times. Other DNA sequences in this specimen translate into the identical CDR3. The J gene is TRBJ2-7, the V gene TRBV28, with D uncertain. Trimming cost V 1 base and J 5 bases, with 0 bases left between them. Germline V gene lookup returns CDR1 MDHEN and CDR2 SYDVKM. This CDR3 is 10 amino acids long. The CDR3 protein is CASSLYEQYF. DNA for the CDR3: TGTGCCAGCAGTTTATACGAGCAGTACTTC. The whole variable domain, remainder taken from reference TRBV28 and TRBJ2-7, is DVKVTQSSRYLVKRTGEKVFLECVQDMDHENMFWYRQDPGLGLRLIYFSYDVKMKEKGDIPEGYSVSREKKERFSLILESASTNQTSMYLCASSLYEQYFGPGTRLTVT.

This clone turned up a few times. The rearrangement links TRBV19 to TRBJ2-5; 12 bases align to TRBD1. CDR3 size: 18 residues. V was clipped by 6 bases and J by 5 bases; unmatched bases: 16. Germline V gene lookup returns CDR1 LNHDA and CDR2 SQIVND (reference sequence). The CDR3 sequence: CASSITSGTGGEKETQYF. CDR3 in DNA: TGTGCCAGTAGCATCACTTCCGGGACAGGGGGCGAGAAGGAGACCCAGTACTTC.

The chain employs TRBV29-1 and TRBJ2-7; TRBD2 agrees at 9 bases. Germline assignment: CDR1 SQVTM and CDR2 ANQGSEA. There are 14 residues in the CDR3. Trimming at V came to 4 bases and at J to 5 bases, leaving 9 bases not matched to a gene. The CDR3 here is CSVAEVSGRHEQYF. The CDR3 DNA sequence: TGCAGCGTTGCAGAAGTTAGCGGGAGACACGAGCAGTACTTC.

This clone turned up a few times. The CDR3 sequence is CSVEGRQGAHEQYF. CDR3 bases: TGCAGCGTTGAAGGTAGACAGGGGGCACACGAGCAGTACTTC. This chain links TRBV29-1 with TRBJ2-7; 10 bases map to TRBD1. Germline V gene lookup returns CDR1 SQVTM and CDR2 ANQGSEA. V was pared by 1 base and J by 5 bases, with 5 bases of the junction left unmatched. The CDR3 loop spans 14 amino acids.

This chain uses TRBV9 with TRBJ2-1, with D unresolved. The germline V gene encodes CDR1 SGDLS and CDR2 YYNGEE. The CDR3 length is 12 residues. The V end lost 5 bases, the J end lost 6 bases, and 9 bases lay between the germline ends. The DNA for the CDR3 is TGTGCCAGCAGTCACTCTGGCAATGAGCAGTTCTTC. Its translation is CASSHSGNEQFF.

This sequence joins TRBV5-1 and TRBJ2-3; 9 bases match TRBD1. The CDR3 runs to 14 residues. V shed 7 bases, J shed 1 base, and the junction held 4 bases outside the gene matches. The V gene's germline CDR1 is SGHRS and CDR2 YFSETQ. For the CDR3, the DNA is TGCGCCAGCGGGGACAGGGTAGGCACAGATACGCAGTATTTT. This translates into CASGDRVGTDTQYF.

V is TRBV19 and J is TRBJ2-2; TRBD2 aligns across 14 bases. The junction had 6 bases not matched to a gene; V was cut back by 6 bases and J by 6 bases. Per germline, CDR1 LNHDA and CDR2 SQIVND (reference sequence). This CDR3 is built from 16 residues. CDR3: CASRSGLAGESGELFF. CDR3 DNA sequence: TGTGCCAGTAGATCGGGACTAGCGGGAGAATCCGGGGAGCTGTTTTTT.

The V gene is TRBV2, the J gene TRBJ2-5; 7 bases agree with TRBD2. The junction had 7 bases not matched to a gene; V was cut back by 5 bases and J by 1 base. The CDR3 runs 15 residues. CDR1 is SNHLY, CDR2 FYNNEI, per germline. CDR3 amino acids: CASSPIAGIQETQYF. The CDR3, as DNA: TGTGCCAGCAGTCCAATAGCGGGTATCCAAGAGACCCAGTACTTC. Together with reference TRBV2 and TRBJ2-5, the CDR3 gives the full variable domain: EPEVTQTPSHQVTQMGQEVILRCVPISNHLYFYWYRQILGQKVEFLVSFYNNEISEKSEIFDDQFSVERPDGSNFTLKIRSTKLEDSAMYFCASSPIAGIQETQYFGPGTRLLVL.

The CDR3 DNA sequence: TGCGCCAGCAGCCAACATCGACTAGGGTCCGGGGAGCTGTTTTTT. This codes for CASSQHRLGSGELFF. The chain joins TRBV4-3 to TRBJ2-2; D perhaps matches TRBD2 (6 bases). Trimming shortened V by 2 bases and J by 6 bases, and 13 bases separated the two germline ends. The CDR3 sequence is 15 residues long. Germline lookup yields CDR1 LGHNA and CDR2 YSLEER.

The chain links TRBV28 to TRBJ2-7, with TRBD1 matching over 7 bases. The germline V gene encodes CDR1 MDHEN and CDR2 SYDVKM. The trim removed 2 bases at V and 4 bases at J, leaving 8 bases unmatched. The CDR3 covers 15 residues. The CDR3, as DNA: TGTGCCAGCAGTTTAGAGGGGGCCCCTCCATACGAGCAGTACTTC. Protein: CASSLEGAPPYEQYF.

V gene TRBV10-3 combines with J gene TRBJ1-5; 10 bases are a match to TRBD1. The CDR3 runs to 15 residues. Germline CDR1 reads ENHRY; CDR2 reads SYGVKD. V dropped 4 bases and J dropped 4; count of bases not matched to a gene: 4. This CDR3 reads CAISGGQGGNQPQHF. The CDR3 nucleotides are TGTGCCATCAGTGGAGGACAGGGGGGGAATCAGCCCCAGCATTTT.

The rearrangement uses TRBV29-1 and TRBJ1-4; D gene ambiguous. This CDR3 contains 10 residues. V was pared by 4 bases and J by 8 bases, with 5 bases between. Germline assignment: CDR1 SQVTM and CDR2 ANQGSEA. The CDR3 DNA reads TGCAGCGTTGGAGAGGAAAAACTGTTTTTT. It codes for CSVGEEKLFF.

This clone turned up a few times. The V call is TRBV7-8, the J call TRBJ2-1, with TRBD1 as a possible D gene (5 bases). V lost 2 bases and J lost 7, with 12 bases in between. The CDR3 is 14 residues long. The germline gives CDR1 SGHVS, CDR2 FQNEAQ. CDR3 sequence reads: CASSLRGSRNEQFF. DNA of the CDR3: TGTGCCAGCAGCTTAAGGGGTAGCAGGAATGAGCAGTTCTTC.

This chain links TRBV7-2 with TRBJ2-1, with D maybe TRBD1 (6 bases). CDR1 and CDR2 (germline): SGHTA, FQGNSA. The V end was cut by 5 bases, the J end by 7 bases, with 12 bases between. CDR3 length equals 13 residues. CDR3 nucleotides: TGTGCCAGCAGCCAAACAGGGCGGAATGAGCAGTTCTTC. It is translated as CASSQTGRNEQFF. Using reference TRBV7-2 and TRBJ2-1 for the parts outside the CDR3, the full variable domain is GAGVSQSPSNKVTEKGKDVELRCDPISGHTALYWYRQSLGQGLEFLIYFQGNSAPDKSGLPSDRFSAERTGGSVSTLTIQRTQQEDSAVYLCASSQTGRNEQFFGPGTRLTVL.

This clone was observed a handful of times. V is TRBV29-1 and J is TRBJ2-7, with a possible D match to TRBD2 (6 bases). Trimming left V 7 bases short and J 3 bases short, with 28 bases between. This CDR3 region has 17 residues. Germline values: CDR1 SQVTM, CDR2 ANQGSEA. The chain's CDR3 is CSALSGLGGLGVYEQYF. CDR3 DNA sequence: TGCAGCGCCCTGAGTGGCCTTGGGGGACTGGGGGTCTACGAGCAGTACTTC.

This clone was found a few times. The chain recombines TRBV28 with TRBJ2-5, with D tentatively TRBD2 (6 bases). Per the germline V gene, CDR1 is MDHEN and CDR2 is SYDVKM. The CDR3 is 16 amino acids. The V end was cut by 5 bases, the J end by 5 bases, with 21 bases between. DNA of the CDR3: TGTGCCAGCAGTCCTTCGGGCGGGAAAGGAGAGGAGACCCAGTACTTC. This gives the protein CASSPSGGKGEETQYF.